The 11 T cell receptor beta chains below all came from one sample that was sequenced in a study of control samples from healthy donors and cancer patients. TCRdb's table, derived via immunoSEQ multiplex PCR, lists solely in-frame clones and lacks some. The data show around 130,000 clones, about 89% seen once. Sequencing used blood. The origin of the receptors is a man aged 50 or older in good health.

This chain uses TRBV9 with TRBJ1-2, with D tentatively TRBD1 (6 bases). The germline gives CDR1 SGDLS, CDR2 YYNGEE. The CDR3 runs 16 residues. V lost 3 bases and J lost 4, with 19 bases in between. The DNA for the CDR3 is TGTGCCAGCAGCGGGCCCCTAGGGGGGCGGGTCTATGGCTACACCTTC. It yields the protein CASSGPLGGRVYGYTF.

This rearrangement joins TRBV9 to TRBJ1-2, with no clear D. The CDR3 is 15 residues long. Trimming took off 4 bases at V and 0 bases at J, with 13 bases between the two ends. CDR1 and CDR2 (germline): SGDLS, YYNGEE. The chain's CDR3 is CASSPGPAANYGYTF. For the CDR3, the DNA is TGTGCCAGCAGCCCCGGGCCGGCTGCTAACTATGGCTACACCTTC.

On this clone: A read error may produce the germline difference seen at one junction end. Written as DNA, the CDR3 is TGCGCCAGCACCTTGGGGGGGGCGTTCACCGGGGAGCTGTTTTTT. The encoded protein is CASTLGGAFTGELFF. This sequence joins TRBV5-1 and TRBJ2-2, with a tentative D call TRBD2 (7 bases). This CDR3 has 15 amino acids. The germline CDR1 and CDR2 sequences are SGHRS and YFSETQ. Supplemented by reference TRBV5-1 and TRBJ2-2, the full variable domain reads KAGVTQTPRYLIKTRGQQVTLSCSPISGHRSVSWYQQTPGQGLQFLFEYFSETQRNKGNFPGRFSGRQFSNSRSEMNVSTLELGDSALYLCASTLGGAFTGELFFGEGSRLTVL.

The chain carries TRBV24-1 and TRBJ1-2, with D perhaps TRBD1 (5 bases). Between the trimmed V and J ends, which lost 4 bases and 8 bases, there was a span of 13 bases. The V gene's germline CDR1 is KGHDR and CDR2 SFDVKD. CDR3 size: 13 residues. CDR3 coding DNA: TGTGCCACCAGTGACGGGGGATTTGGAGGCTACACCTTC. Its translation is CATSDGGFGGYTF.

The chain's CDR3 is CASSYSMFLAATSYEQYF. Written as DNA, the CDR3 is TGTGCCAGCAGTTACTCGATGTTCCTAGCGGCGACATCCTACGAGCAGTACTTC. The chain recombines TRBV6-2 or TRBV6-3 with TRBJ2-7, with TRBD2 identical over 7 bases. Germline loops: CDR1 MNHEY, CDR2 SVGEGT. The length of the CDR3 is 18 residues. Unmatched junction bases numbered 12, after V lost 0 bases and J lost 1 base.

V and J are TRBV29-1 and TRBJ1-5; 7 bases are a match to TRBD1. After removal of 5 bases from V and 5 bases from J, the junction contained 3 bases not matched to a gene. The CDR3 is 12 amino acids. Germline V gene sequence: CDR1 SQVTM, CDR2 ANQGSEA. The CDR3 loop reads CSVRTGDQPQHF. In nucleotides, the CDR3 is TGCAGCGTTCGAACAGGGGATCAGCCCCAGCATTTT.

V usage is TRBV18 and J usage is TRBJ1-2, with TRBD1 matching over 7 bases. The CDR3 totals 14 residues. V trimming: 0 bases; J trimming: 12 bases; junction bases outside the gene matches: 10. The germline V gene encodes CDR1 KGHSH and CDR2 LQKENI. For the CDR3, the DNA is TGTGCCAGCTCACCACCGGAAACAGGGGAACGGAACACCTTC. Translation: CASSPPETGERNTF.

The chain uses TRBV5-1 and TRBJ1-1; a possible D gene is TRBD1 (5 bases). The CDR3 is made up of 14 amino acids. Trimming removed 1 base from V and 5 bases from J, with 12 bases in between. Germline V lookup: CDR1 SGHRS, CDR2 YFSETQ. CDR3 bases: TGCGCCAGCAGCTTGAGGCAGGGCTGGACTGAAGCTTTCTTT. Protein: CASSLRQGWTEAFF.

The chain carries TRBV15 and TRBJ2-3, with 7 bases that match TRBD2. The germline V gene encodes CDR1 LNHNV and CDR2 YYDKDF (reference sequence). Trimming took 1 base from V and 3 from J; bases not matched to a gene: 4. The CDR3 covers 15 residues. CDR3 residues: CATSRGGGQTDTQYF. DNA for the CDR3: TGTGCCACCAGCAGAGGCGGGGGTCAAACAGATACGCAGTATTTT. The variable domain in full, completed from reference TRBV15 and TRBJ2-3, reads DAMVIQNPRYQVTQFGKPVTLSCSQTLNHNVMYWYQQKSSQAPKLLFHYYDKDFNNEADTPDNFQSRRPNTSFCFLDIRSPGLGDTAMYLCATSRGGGQTDTQYFGPGTRLTVL.

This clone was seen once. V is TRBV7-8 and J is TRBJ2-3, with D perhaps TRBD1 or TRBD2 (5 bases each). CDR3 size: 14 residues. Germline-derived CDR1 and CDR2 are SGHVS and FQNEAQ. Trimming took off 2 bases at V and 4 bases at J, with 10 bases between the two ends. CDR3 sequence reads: CASSLSPGPDTQYF. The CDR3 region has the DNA TGTGCCAGCAGCTTAAGCCCGGGGCCAGATACGCAGTATTTT. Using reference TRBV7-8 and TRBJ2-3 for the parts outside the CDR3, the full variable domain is GAGVSQSPRYKVAKRGQDVALRCDPISGHVSLFWYQQALGQGPEFLTYFQNEAQLDKSGLPSDRFFAERPEGSVSTLKIQRTQQEDSAVYLCASSLSPGPDTQYFGPGTRLTVL.

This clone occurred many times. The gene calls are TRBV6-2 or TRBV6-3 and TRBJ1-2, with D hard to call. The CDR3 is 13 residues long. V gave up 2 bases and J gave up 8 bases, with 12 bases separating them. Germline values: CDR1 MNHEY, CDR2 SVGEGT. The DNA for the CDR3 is TGTGCCAGCAGTTACGGGCCCCTGCAGGGCTACACCTTC. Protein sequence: CASSYGPLQGYTF.